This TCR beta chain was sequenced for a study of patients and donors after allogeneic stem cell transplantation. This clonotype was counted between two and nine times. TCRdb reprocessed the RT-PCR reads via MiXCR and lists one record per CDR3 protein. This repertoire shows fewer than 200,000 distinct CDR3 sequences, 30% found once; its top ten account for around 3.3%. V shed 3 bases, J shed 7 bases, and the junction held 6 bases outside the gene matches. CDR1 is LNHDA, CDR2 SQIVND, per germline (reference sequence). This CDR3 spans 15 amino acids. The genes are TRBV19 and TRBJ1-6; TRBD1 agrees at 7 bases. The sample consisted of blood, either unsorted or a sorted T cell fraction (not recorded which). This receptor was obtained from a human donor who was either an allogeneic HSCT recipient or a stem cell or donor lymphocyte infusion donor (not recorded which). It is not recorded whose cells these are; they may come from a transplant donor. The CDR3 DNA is TGTGCCAGTAGTATCAAACAGGGGCGGAATTCACCCCTCCACTTT. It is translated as CASSIKQGRNSPLHF. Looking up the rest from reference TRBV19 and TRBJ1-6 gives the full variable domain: DGGITQSPKYLFRKEGQNVTLSCEQNLNHDAMYWYRQDPGQGLRLIYYSQIVNDFQKGDIAEGYSVSREKKESFPLTVTSAQKNPTAFYLCASSIKQGRNSPLHFGNGTRLTVT.